This T cell receptor (beta chain) was found in a study of T cells after yellow fever vaccination. In TCRdb, the 5' RACE reads were re-called with MiXCR into one record per CDR3 protein. Here the sample spans a few hundred thousand distinct CDR3 sequences, less than 20% being singletons. This CDR3 spans 13 amino acids. V lost 7 bases to trimming and J lost 4 bases; unmatched junction nucleotides: 5. Germline V gene data show CDR1 as LGHNA and CDR2 as YSLEER. The input for sequencing was PBMCs, taken 4 to 6 days after the first yellow fever vaccination. This receptor was obtained from a man younger than 30 who received the YFV17D yellow fever vaccine. This chain joins TRBV4-3 and TRBJ1-1, with 8 bases aligning to TRBD1. The CDR3 DNA sequence: TGCGCCAGCACCATTACAGGGGGCACTGAAGCTTTCTTT. Translated, it gives CASTITGGTEAFF.